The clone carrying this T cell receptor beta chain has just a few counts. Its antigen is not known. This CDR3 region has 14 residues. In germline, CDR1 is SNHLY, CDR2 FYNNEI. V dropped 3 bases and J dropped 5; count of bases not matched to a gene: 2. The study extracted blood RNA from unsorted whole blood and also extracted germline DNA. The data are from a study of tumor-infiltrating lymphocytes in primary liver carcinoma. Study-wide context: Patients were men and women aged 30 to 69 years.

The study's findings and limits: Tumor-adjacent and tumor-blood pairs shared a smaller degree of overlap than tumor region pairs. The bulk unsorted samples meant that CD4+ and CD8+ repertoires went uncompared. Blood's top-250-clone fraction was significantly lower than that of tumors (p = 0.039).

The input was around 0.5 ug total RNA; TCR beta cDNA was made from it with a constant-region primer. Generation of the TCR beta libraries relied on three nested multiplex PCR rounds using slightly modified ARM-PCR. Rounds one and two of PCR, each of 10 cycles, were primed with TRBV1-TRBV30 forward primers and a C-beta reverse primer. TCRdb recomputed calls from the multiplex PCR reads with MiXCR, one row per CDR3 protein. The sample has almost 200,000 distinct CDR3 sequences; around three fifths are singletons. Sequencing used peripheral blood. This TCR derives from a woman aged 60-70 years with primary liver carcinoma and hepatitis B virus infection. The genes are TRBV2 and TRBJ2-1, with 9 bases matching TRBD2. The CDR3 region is CASSDSGRHNEQFF. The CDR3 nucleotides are TGTGCCAGCAGTGACAGCGGGAGGCACAATGAGCAGTTCTTC.